This T cell receptor (beta chain) was recorded in a study of control samples from healthy donors and cancer patients. Germline V gene data show CDR1 as DFQATT and CDR2 as SNEGSKA (reference sequence). The CDR3 consists of 16 residues. V was trimmed by 3 bases and J by 7 bases, leaving 19 bases between them. Here immunoSEQ multiplex PCR was the method, and the copy in TCRdb shows in-frame clones only, minus some. The sample consists of 15,000 to 18,000 clones, around 87% of them appearing once. V is TRBV20-1 and J is TRBJ1-6; the D is unclear. This clonotype was obtained from a woman between 65 and 79 years old with colorectal cancer. The sequenced material came from PBMCs. The DNA of the CDR3 is TGCAGTGCTAGTTTAGGAAGGGTCGGGATCAATTCACCCCTCCACTTT. Its protein is CSASLGRVGINSPLHF.